The 11 T cell receptor beta chains in this list originate from one sample, sequenced in a study of T-cell reconstitution after alpha-beta-depleted transplantation in children. Using unique molecular identifiers, the investigators prepared the TCRbeta library. TCRdb redid the calling of the PCR reads with MiXCR, one entry per CDR3 protein. The table has about 830,000 distinct CDR3 sequences, approximately 15% seen once; the top ten hold about 5%. The sequenced sample was PBMCs, mostly from graft donor cells, obtained 360 days after TCRalphabeta/CD19-depleted stem cell transplant. The receptors were sampled from a male patient between 10 and 17 years old who had a stem cell transplant for acute lymphoblastic leukemia, so the T cells may come from the graft donor.

The sample holds a few counts of this clonotype. V is TRBV6-4 and J is TRBJ2-1; the D gene is possibly TRBD1 (6 bases). Germline CDR1 MRHNA, CDR2 SNTAGT. The V and J ends lost 3 bases and 8 bases respectively, with 14 bases between them. The CDR3 totals 14 residues. CDR3 protein: CASSEGTNGDEQFF. CDR3 coding DNA: TGTGCCAGCAGTGAGGGGACAAATGGGGATGAGCAGTTCTTC.

This clonotype was recorded many times. The rearrangement links TRBV7-9 to TRBJ2-7, with a possible D match to TRBD2 (5 bases). This CDR3 is built from 15 residues. Looked up from germline, CDR1 is SEHNR and CDR2 is FQNEAQ (reference sequence). The V end was cut by 1 base, the J end by 2 bases, with 12 bases between. The DNA of the CDR3 is TGTGCCAGCAGCTTAGGGGTGGGAGCGACCTACGAGCAGTACTTC. Encoded protein: CASSLGVGATYEQYF.

The V call is TRBV28, the J call TRBJ1-5, with D hard to call. Germline V gives CDR1 MDHEN, CDR2 SYDVKM. This CDR3 has 11 amino acids. V gave up 6 bases and J gave up 1 base, with 1 base separating them. The CDR3: CASRSNQPQHF. CDR3 bases: TGTGCCAGCAGAAGCAATCAGCCCCAGCATTTT.

The V call is TRBV12-3 or TRBV12-4, the J call TRBJ2-5; possibly TRBD1 for D (6 bases). Trimming took 3 bases from V and 5 from J, leaving 16 bases between them. The CDR3 runs to 15 residues. CDR3 loop: CASSFQGNRFETQYF. The CDR3 DNA reads TGTGCCAGCAGTTTTCAGGGGAATCGGTTCGAGACCCAGTACTTC.

This clonotype appeared a few times. This chain joins TRBV7-2 and TRBJ2-7; the match to TRBD2 covers 10 bases. Germline V gene data show CDR1 as SGHTA and CDR2 as FQGNSA. The ends lost 1 base at V and 5 bases at J; junction bases unmatched: 8. The CDR3 runs to 16 residues. The CDR3 protein is CASSLGAGGPRDEQYF. The DNA of the CDR3 is TGTGCCAGCAGCTTAGGAGCGGGAGGGCCAAGGGACGAGCAGTACTTC.

This clonotype was seen at least ten times. The chain links TRBV5-1 to TRBJ2-5, with TRBD1 as a possible D gene (5 bases). The CDR3 is made up of 13 amino acids. Germline-derived CDR1 and CDR2 are SGHRS and YFSETQ. Trimming pared 5 bases from V and 1 base from J, leaving 9 bases between. The DNA for the CDR3 is TGCGCCAGCAGTCAGGACATCCAAGAGACCCAGTACTTC. Its protein is CASSQDIQETQYF.

CDR3: CASSRTGTENYGYTF. The CDR3 DNA is TGTGCCAGCAGCCGAACCGGGACTGAGAACTATGGCTACACCTTC. The gene calls are TRBV9 and TRBJ1-2; TRBD1 might be the D (5 bases). Trimming took off 4 bases at V and 2 bases at J, with 15 bases between the two ends. The CDR3 spans 15 residues. Germline CDR1 SGDLS, CDR2 YYNGEE.

In its sample, this clonotype was seen a few times. The CDR3 loop reads CSASRGGTYEQYF. The CDR3 DNA reads as TGCAGTGCGAGCCGCGGAGGAACCTACGAGCAGTACTTC. The rearrangement joins TRBV20-1 to TRBJ2-7; D perhaps matches TRBD2 (5 bases). The V end was cut by 6 bases, the J end by 2 bases, with 14 bases between. The CDR3 sequence is 13 residues long. Germline values: CDR1 DFQATT, CDR2 SNEGSKA (reference sequence).

This clonotype was seen only a few times. The chain links TRBV4-1 to TRBJ2-1; 11 bases map to TRBD2. This CDR3 has 16 amino acids. CDR1 and CDR2 from the germline V gene are MGHRA and YSYEKL. Losses at the gene ends were 3 bases for V and 8 bases for J; bases not matched to a gene: 9. The CDR3 nucleotides are TGCGCCAGCAGCCAGATACCACTAGCGGGAGCTCATGAGCAGTTCTTC. It is translated as CASSQIPLAGAHEQFF.

The rearrangement links TRBV6-5 to TRBJ2-7, with no clear D. The CDR3 length is 14 residues. The germline gives CDR1 MNHEY, CDR2 SVGAGI. Trimming left V 0 bases short and J 1 base short, with 7 bases between. In DNA form, the CDR3 reads TGTGCCAGCAGTTACTCTGCGATATCCTACGAGCAGTACTTC. It yields the protein CASSYSAISYEQYF.

The rearrangement joins TRBV12-3 or TRBV12-4 to TRBJ2-5; TRBD2 agrees at 10 bases. The trim removed 6 bases at V and 6 bases at J, leaving 4 bases unmatched. The CDR3 totals 13 residues. CDR3 nucleotides: TGTGCCAGCAGCACTAGCGGGATAAAGACCCAGTACTTC. Encoded protein: CASSTSGIKTQYF.